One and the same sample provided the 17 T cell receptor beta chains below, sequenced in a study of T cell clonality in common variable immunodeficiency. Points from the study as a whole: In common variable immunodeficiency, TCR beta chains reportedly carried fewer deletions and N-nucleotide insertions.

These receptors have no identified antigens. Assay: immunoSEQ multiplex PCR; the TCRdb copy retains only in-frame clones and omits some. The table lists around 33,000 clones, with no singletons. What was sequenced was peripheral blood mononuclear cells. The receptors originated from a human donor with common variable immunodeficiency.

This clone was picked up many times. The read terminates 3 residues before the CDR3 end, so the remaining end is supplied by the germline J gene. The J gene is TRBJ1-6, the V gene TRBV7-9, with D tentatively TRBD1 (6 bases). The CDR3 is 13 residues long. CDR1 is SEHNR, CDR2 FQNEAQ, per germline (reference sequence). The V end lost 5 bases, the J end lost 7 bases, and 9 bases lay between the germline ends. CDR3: CASSVDRNSPLHF. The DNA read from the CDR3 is TGTGCCAGCAGCGTAGACAGGAATTCACCC.

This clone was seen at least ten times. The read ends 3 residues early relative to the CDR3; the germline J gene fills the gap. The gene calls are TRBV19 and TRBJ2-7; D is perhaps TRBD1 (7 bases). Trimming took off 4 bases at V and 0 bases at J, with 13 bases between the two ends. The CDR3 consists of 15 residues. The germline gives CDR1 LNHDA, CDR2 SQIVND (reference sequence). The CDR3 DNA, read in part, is TGTGCCAGTAGTACCGCAGGGGGGAGCTCCTACGAG. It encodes CASSTAGGSSYE. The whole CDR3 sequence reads CASSTAGGSSYEQYF.

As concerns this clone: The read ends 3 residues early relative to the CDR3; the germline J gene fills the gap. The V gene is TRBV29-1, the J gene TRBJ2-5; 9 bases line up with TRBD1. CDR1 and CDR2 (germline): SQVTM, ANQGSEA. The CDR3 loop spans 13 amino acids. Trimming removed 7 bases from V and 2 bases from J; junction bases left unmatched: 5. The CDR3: CSALGTGQETQYF. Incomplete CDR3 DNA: TGCAGCGCCTTAGGGACAGGGCAAGAGACC.

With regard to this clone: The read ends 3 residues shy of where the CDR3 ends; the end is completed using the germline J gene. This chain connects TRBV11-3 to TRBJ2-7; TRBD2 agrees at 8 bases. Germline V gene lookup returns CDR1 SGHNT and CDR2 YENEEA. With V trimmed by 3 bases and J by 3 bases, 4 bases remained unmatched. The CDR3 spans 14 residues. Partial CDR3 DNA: TGTGCCAGCAGCTTTAGTGGGACTAGCTACGAG. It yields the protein CASSFSGTSYE. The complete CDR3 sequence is CASSFSGTSYEQYF.

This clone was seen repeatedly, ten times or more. CDR3 DNA, as far as it was read: TGTGCCAGTAGTACGGGGGGCGGGAACACTGAA. Protein product: CASSTGGGNTE. The whole CDR3 sequence is CASSTGGGNTEAFF. The chain employs TRBV19 and TRBJ1-1, with D perhaps TRBD1 (6 bases). The read terminates 3 residues ahead of where the CDR3 ends, so the germline J gene completes it. CDR1 is LNHDA and CDR2 is SQIVND in the germline V gene (reference sequence). The V end was cut by 4 bases, the J end by 1 base, with 10 bases between. There are 14 residues in the CDR3. The full variable domain, completed using reference TRBV19 and TRBJ1-1, is DGGITQSPKYLFRKEGQNVTLSCEQNLNHDAMYWYRQDPGQGLRLIYYSQIVNDFQKGDIAEGYSVSREKKESFPLTVTSAQKNPTAFYLCASSTGGGNTEAFFGQGTRLTVV.

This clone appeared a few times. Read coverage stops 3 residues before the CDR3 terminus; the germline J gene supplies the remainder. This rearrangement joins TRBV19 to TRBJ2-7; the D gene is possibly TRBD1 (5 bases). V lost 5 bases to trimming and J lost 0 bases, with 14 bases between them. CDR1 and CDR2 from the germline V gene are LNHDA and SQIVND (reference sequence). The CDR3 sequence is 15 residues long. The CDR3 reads CASSRAGNPSYEQYF. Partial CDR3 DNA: TGTGCCAGTAGTCGGGCAGGGAATCCCTCCTACGAG. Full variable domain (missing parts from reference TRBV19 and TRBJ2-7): DGGITQSPKYLFRKEGQNVTLSCEQNLNHDAMYWYRQDPGQGLRLIYYSQIVNDFQKGDIAEGYSVSREKKESFPLTVTSAQKNPTAFYLCASSRAGNPSYEQYFGPGTRLTVT.

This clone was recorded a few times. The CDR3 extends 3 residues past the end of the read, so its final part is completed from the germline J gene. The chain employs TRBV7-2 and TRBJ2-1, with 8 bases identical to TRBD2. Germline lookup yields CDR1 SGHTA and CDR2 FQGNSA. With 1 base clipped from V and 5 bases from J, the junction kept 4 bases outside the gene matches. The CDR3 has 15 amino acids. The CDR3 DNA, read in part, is TGTGCCAGCAGCTTAGGGCTAGCGGGCAACAATGAG. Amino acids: CASSLGLAGNNE. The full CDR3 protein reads CASSLGLAGNNEQFF.

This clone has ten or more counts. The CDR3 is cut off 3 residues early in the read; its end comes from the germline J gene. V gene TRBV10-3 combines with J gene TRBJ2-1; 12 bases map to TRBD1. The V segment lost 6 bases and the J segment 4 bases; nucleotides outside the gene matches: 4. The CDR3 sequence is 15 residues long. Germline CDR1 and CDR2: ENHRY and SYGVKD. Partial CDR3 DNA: TGTGCCATCAGGGGGGACAGGGGGCGTTACAATGAG. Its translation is CAIRGDRGRYNE. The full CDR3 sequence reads CAIRGDRGRYNEQFF.

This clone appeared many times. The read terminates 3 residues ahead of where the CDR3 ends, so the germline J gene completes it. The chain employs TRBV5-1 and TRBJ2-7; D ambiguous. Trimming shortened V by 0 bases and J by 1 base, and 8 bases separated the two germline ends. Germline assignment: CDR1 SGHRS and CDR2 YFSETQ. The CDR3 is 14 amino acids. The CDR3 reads CASSLDASSYEQYF. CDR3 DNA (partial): TGCGCCAGCAGCTTGGACGCCAGTTCCTACGAG.

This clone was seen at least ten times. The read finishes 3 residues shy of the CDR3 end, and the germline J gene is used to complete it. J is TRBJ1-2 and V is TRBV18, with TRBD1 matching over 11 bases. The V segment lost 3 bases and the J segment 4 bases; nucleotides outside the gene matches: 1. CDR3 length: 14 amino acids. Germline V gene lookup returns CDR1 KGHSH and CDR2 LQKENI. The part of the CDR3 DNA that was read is TGTGCCAGCTCACCCGGGACAGGGGGCTATGGC. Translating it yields CASSPGTGGYG. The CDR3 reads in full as CASSPGTGGYGYTF. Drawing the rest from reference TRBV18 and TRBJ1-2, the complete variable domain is NAGVMQNPRHLVRRRGQEARLRCSPMKGHSHVYWYRQLPEEGLKFMVYLQKENIIDESGMPKERFSAEFPKEGPSILRIQQVVRGDSAAYFCASSPGTGGYGYTFGSGTRLTVV.

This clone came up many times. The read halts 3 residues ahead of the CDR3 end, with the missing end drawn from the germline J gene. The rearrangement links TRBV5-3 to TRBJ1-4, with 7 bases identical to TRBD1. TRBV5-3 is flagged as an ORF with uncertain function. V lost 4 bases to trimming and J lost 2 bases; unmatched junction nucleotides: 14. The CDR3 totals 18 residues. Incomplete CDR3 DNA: TGTGCCAGAAGCCCACTGACAGGGAGCCCTCGGACTAATGAAAAA. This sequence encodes CARSPLTGSPRTNEK. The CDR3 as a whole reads CARSPLTGSPRTNEKLFF.

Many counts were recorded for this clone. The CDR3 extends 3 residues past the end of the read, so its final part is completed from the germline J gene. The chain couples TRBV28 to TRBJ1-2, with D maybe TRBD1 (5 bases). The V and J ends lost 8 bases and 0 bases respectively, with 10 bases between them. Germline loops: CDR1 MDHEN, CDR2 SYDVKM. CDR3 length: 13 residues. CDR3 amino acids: CASEGRANYGYTF. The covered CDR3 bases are TGTGCCAGCGAGGGCAGGGCTAACTATGGC.

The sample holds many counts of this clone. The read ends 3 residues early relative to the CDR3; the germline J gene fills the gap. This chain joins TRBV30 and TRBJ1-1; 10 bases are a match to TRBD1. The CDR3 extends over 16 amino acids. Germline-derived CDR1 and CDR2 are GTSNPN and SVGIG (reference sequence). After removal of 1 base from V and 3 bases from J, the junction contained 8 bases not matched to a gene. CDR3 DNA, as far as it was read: TGTGCCTGGAGTGCCCTCCCAGGACAGGGGGACACTGAA. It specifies CAWSALPGQGDTE. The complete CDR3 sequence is CAWSALPGQGDTEAFF.

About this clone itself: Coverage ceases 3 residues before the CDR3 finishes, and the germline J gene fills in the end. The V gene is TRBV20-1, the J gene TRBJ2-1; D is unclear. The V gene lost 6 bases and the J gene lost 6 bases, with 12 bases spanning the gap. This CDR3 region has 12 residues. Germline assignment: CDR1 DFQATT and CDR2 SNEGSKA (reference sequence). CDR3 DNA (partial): TGCAGTGCATCGCGGTCCGGCAATGAG. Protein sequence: CSASRSGNE. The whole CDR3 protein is CSASRSGNEQFF.

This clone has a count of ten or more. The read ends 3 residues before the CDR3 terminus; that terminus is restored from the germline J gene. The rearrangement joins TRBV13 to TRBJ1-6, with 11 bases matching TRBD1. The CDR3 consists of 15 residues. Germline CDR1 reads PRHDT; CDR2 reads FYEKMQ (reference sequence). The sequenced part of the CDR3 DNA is TGTGCCAGCAGCTTTAAGGGACAGGGGGAGGTCGCC. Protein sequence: CASSFKGQGEVA. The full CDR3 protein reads CASSFKGQGEVALHF.

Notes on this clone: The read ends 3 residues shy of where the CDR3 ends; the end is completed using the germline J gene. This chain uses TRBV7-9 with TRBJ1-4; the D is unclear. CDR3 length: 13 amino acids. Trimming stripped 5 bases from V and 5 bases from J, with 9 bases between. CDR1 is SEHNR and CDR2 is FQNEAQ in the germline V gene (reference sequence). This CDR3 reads CASSTQRNEKLFF. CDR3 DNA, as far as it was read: TGTGCCAGCAGCACGCAGAGGAATGAAAAA. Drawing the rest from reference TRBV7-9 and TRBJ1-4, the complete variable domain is DTGVSQNPRHKITKRGQNVTFRCDPISEHNRLYWYRQTLGQGPEFLTYFQNEAQLEKSRLLSDRFSAERPKGSFSTLEIQRTEQGDSAMYLCASSTQRNEKLFFGSGTQLSVL.

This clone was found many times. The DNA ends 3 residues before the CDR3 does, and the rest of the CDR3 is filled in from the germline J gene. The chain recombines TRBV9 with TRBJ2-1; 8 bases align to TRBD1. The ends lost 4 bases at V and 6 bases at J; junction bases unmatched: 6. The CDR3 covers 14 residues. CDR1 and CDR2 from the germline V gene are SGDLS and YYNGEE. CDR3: CASSRQGYANEQFF. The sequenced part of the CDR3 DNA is TGTGCCAGCAGCCGACAGGGGTATGCCAATGAG. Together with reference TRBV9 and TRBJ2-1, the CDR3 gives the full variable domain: DSGVTQTPKHLITATGQRVTLRCSPRSGDLSVYWYQQSLDQGLQFLIQYYNGEERAKGNILERFSAQQFPDLHSELNLSSLELGDSALYFCASSRQGYANEQFFGPGTRLTVL.